These 19 T cell receptor beta chains share one sample of origin, sequenced in a study of metastatic and nonmetastatic thyroid tumors. Patients underwent thyroid surgery, and none had received any treatment before it. TCRdb redid the clone calls on the PCR reads using MiXCR. The sample lists about 85,000 clones, 8% to 9.5% occurring once. Sequenced input: blood. The receptors were gathered from a female donor with papillary thyroid cancer or a benign thyroid nodule (not recorded which). Some clones in this sample may be carry-over from other donors' samples.

The table lists this clone with many counts. The chain carries TRBV18 and TRBJ2-1, with 9 bases that match TRBD1. The V gene end was trimmed by 0 bases and the J gene end by 7 bases; junction bases not matched to a gene: 4. This CDR3 is 15 amino acids long. Germline V gene lookup returns CDR1 KGHSH and CDR2 LQKENI. CDR3 in DNA: TGTGCCAGCTCACCACCAGAGACAGGGGGAAATGAGCAGTTCTTC. This gives the protein CASSPPETGGNEQFF.

This clone was observed many times. The V gene is TRBV11-1, the J gene TRBJ2-3; the match to TRBD2 covers 13 bases. The trim removed 0 bases at V and 6 bases at J, leaving 3 bases unmatched. The CDR3 extends over 16 amino acids. CDR1 and CDR2 (germline): SGHAT, FQDESV (reference sequence). The DNA of the CDR3 is TGTGCCAGCAGCTTAGCCGAGACTAGCGGGGGGGATACGCAGTATTTT. Its protein product is CASSLAETSGGDTQYF.

At least ten counts were recorded for this clone. The chain carries TRBV12-3 or TRBV12-4 and TRBJ2-2; D ambiguous. Trimming removed 1 base at V and 9 bases at J, with 9 bases between. The length of the CDR3 is 13 residues. The CDR3 reads CASSLDSLWELFF. CDR3 coding DNA: TGTGCCAGCAGTTTAGACAGCCTCTGGGAGCTGTTTTTT.

The sample holds many counts of this clone. CDR3 nucleotides: TGCAGTGCTAGTTACCTAGCGGGCAATGAGCAGTTCTTC. Encoded protein: CSASYLAGNEQFF. The chain has TRBV20-1 and TRBJ2-1; 8 bases line up with TRBD2. CDR3 length equals 13 residues. The junction had 4 bases not matched to a gene; V was cut back by 3 bases and J by 6 bases. Per the germline V gene, CDR1 is DFQATT and CDR2 is SNEGSKA (reference sequence).

The rearrangement joins TRBV11-2 to TRBJ2-7; D gene ambiguous. The ends were cut back, 5 bases at V and 5 bases at J, with 16 bases in the middle. This CDR3 is 14 amino acids long. CDR1 is SGHAT, CDR2 FQNNGV, per germline. DNA of the CDR3: TGTGCCAGCAGCGCCGCTAGGGTCTTTGACGAGCAGTACTTC. It translates to CASSAARVFDEQYF.

The chain carries TRBV20-1 and TRBJ2-2; TRBD2 is a possible D gene (5 bases). The CDR3 consists of 15 residues. The germline V gene encodes CDR1 DFQATT and CDR2 SNEGSKA (reference sequence). Trimming took 2 bases from V and 4 from J, leaving 14 bases between them. The CDR3 bases are TGCAGTGCTAGACAACGGGGTTTAGCCACCGGGGAGCTGTTTTTT. This encodes CSARQRGLATGELFF.

This clone showed up many times. This chain connects TRBV27 to TRBJ1-5; 9 positions agree with TRBD1. This CDR3 comprises 14 residues. CDR1 MNHEY and CDR2 SMNVEV come from the germline V gene (reference sequence). J was trimmed by 4 bases and V by 6 bases; bases with no gene match: 4. CDR3 loop: CASRPGQGNQPQHF. The CDR3 DNA reads TGTGCCAGCAGGCCCGGACAGGGGAATCAGCCCCAGCATTTT.

There are many counts of this clone. The V call is TRBV7-6, the J call TRBJ2-2; no definite D call. Trimming shortened V by 5 bases and J by 2 bases, and 12 bases separated the two germline ends. Germline CDR1 is SGHVS and CDR2 is FNYEAQ. CDR3 length: 15 amino acids. CDR3 sequence reads: CASSTTSRNTGELFF. The DNA for the CDR3 is TGTGCCAGCAGCACGACCTCTCGCAACACCGGGGAGCTGTTTTTT.

This clone was observed many times. The chain is built from TRBV6-1 and TRBJ2-3, with 11 bases fitting TRBD1. CDR3 length equals 15 residues. Germline assignment: CDR1 MNHNS and CDR2 SASEGT. V shed 5 bases, J shed 5 bases, and the junction held 6 bases outside the gene matches. This chain's CDR3 is CASSPGTGGKDTQYF. Written as DNA, the CDR3 is TGTGCCAGCAGTCCCGGGACAGGGGGTAAAGATACGCAGTATTTT.

This clone was seen many times. This rearrangement joins TRBV3-1 to TRBJ1-4; unclear D gene. The length of the CDR3 is 16 residues. The V and J ends lost 2 bases and 5 bases respectively, with 15 bases between them. Germline CDR1 and CDR2: LGHDT and YNNKEL (reference sequence). CDR3 amino acids: CASSQPSAGWNEKLFF. The CDR3 DNA reads as TGTGCCAGCAGCCAACCCTCCGCAGGATGGAATGAAAAACTGTTTTTT.

This clone showed up many times. J is TRBJ2-2 and V is TRBV19, with 8 bases matching TRBD1. The germline V gene encodes CDR1 LNHDA and CDR2 SQIVND (reference sequence). This CDR3 contains 16 residues. With V trimmed by 10 bases and J by 1 base, 11 bases remained unmatched. The CDR3 sequence: CATLRDRGENTGELFF. The CDR3, as DNA: TGTGCCACCCTTCGTGACAGGGGCGAGAACACCGGGGAGCTGTTTTTT.

This clone appeared a few times. It may be a read error: a sequence one base away is much more abundant. V and J are TRBV24-1 and TRBJ2-2, with 8 nucleotides matching TRBD2. The CDR3 is 14 amino acids. Germline CDR1 is KGHDR and CDR2 is SFDVKD. The CDR3 sequence is CATQTGGGTEELFF. DNA for the CDR3: TGTGCCACCCAAACGGGGGGGGGCACCGAGGAGCTGTTTTTT.

This rearrangement joins TRBV18 to TRBJ1-2, with TRBD1 matching over 8 bases. The CDR3 sequence is 15 residues long. The junction had 7 bases not matched to a gene; V was cut back by 2 bases and J by 5 bases. Germline values: CDR1 KGHSH, CDR2 LQKENI. CDR3 nucleotides: TGTGCCAGCTCACCATACGACAGGGGAGGGTATGGCTACACCTTC. It translates to CASSPYDRGGYGYTF.

This clone showed up many times. The chain uses TRBV19 and TRBJ1-4, with unresolved D. The CDR3 has 15 amino acids. Germline CDR1 and CDR2: LNHDA and SQIVND (reference sequence). V was pared by 2 bases and J by 5 bases, with 12 bases between. The CDR3 bases are TGTGCCAGTAGTATACCTGGCGGGGTGAATGAAAAACTGTTTTTT. It is translated as CASSIPGGVNEKLFF. The variable domain in full, with the rest retrieved from reference TRBV19 and TRBJ1-4, is DGGITQSPKYLFRKEGQNVTLSCEQNLNHDAMYWYRQDPGQGLRLIYYSQIVNDFQKGDIAEGYSVSREKKESFPLTVTSAQKNPTAFYLCASSIPGGVNEKLFFGSGTQLSVL.

This clone was recorded many times. The chain joins TRBV9 to TRBJ1-1; 10 bases match TRBD1. This CDR3 is built from 17 residues. CDR1 is SGDLS, CDR2 YYNGEE, per germline. With 4 bases clipped from V and 5 bases from J, the junction kept 14 bases outside the gene matches. CDR3 sequence: CASSPTMGTGESTEAFF. CDR3 DNA sequence: TGTGCCAGCAGCCCGACTATGGGGACAGGGGAAAGTACTGAAGCTTTCTTT.

This clone was seen a few times. This rearrangement joins TRBV24-1 to TRBJ1-5; no firm D call. This CDR3 is 14 amino acids long. V lost 6 bases and J 7 bases, leaving 15 bases between the germline ends. Germline V gene lookup returns CDR1 KGHDR and CDR2 SFDVKD. CDR3 residues: CATSNYGSLQPQHF. The CDR3 DNA is TGTGCCACCAGTAATTACGGCTCTCTCCAGCCCCAGCATTTT.

The sample holds many counts of this clone. The rearrangement links TRBV15 to TRBJ2-5; possible D gene TRBD2, 5 bases. The V gene's germline CDR1 is LNHNV and CDR2 YYDKDF (reference sequence). The length of the CDR3 is 13 residues. V dropped 3 bases and J dropped 4 bases, with 9 bases sitting between them. CDR3 protein: CATSRRVGETQYF. The CDR3 DNA sequence: TGTGCCACCAGCAGGAGGGTAGGAGAGACCCAGTACTTC.

The chain joins TRBV5-5 to TRBJ2-7; 7 positions match TRBD2. The CDR3 loop spans 15 amino acids. Germline CDR1 reads SGHKS; CDR2 reads YYEKEE (reference sequence). J lost 2 bases, V lost 4 bases, and 9 bases had no gene match. For the CDR3, the DNA is TGTGCCAGCAGCCCCTTGTGGACTAGTGCCTACGAGCAGTACTTC. This codes for CASSPLWTSAYEQYF.

There are many counts of this clone. The sample holds other DNA sequences that translate to the same CDR3. The chain is built from TRBV5-1 and TRBJ1-3; D is undetermined. V dropped 0 bases and J dropped 1 base, with 5 bases sitting between them. The CDR3 contains 14 residues. Germline assignment: CDR1 SGHRS and CDR2 YFSETQ. The CDR3 loop reads CASSLAASGNTIYF. In nucleotides, the CDR3 is TGCGCCAGCAGCTTGGCGGCGTCTGGAAACACCATATATTTT.